The 22 T cell receptor beta chains given below trace back to one sample, sequenced in a study of blood T cell repertoires in COVID-19. Using immunoSEQ multiplex PCR, the repertoire was profiled, and TCRdb retains in-frame clones only, with some absent. The sample has 110,000 or so clones, just under 90% seen once. Sequenced input: peripheral blood. The receptors originated from a woman between 50 and 59 years old with acute or convalescent COVID-19.

The genes are TRBV10-3 and TRBJ2-1, with 10 nucleotides matching TRBD1. This CDR3 contains 14 residues. The ends lost 4 bases at V and 6 bases at J; junction bases unmatched: 3. Germline CDR1 and CDR2: ENHRY and SYGVKD. CDR3 loop: CAISGGQGPNEQFF. The CDR3 DNA is TGTGCCATCAGTGGGGGACAGGGGCCCAATGAGCAGTTCTTC.

The genes are TRBV21-1 and TRBJ1-1; the table's D call, TRBD1, was not checked against the DNA. TRBV21-1 is assigned pseudogene status. The CDR3 is 17 residues long. The CDR3 DNA is TGTGCCAGCAGCGCATGGGCCCTTGCAGGGGTCAACACTGAAGCTTTCTTT. It codes for CASSAWALAGVNTEAFF.

This sequence joins TRBV30 and TRBJ2-4, with D tentatively TRBD2 (7 bases). CDR1 is GTSNPN, CDR2 SVGIG, per germline (reference sequence). Trimming cost V 0 bases and J 0 bases, with 12 bases left between them. The CDR3 runs 16 residues. The CDR3, as DNA: TGTGCCTGGAGTGTTCGGGGGGCTAAAGCCAAAAACATTCAGTACTTC. This translates into CAWSVRGAKAKNIQYF.

The chain employs TRBV6-2 or TRBV6-3 and TRBJ2-1, with D perhaps TRBD2 (6 bases). CDR3 size: 12 residues. Germline-derived CDR1 and CDR2 are MNHEY and SVGEGT. V lost 8 bases and J 9 bases, leaving 14 bases between the germline ends. The CDR3 DNA reads TGTGCCAGCGGTTCTGGGGACTTTGAGCAGTTCTTC. It translates to CASGSGDFEQFF.

The chain recombines TRBV6-5 with TRBJ2-1, with a tentative D call TRBD2 (6 bases). CDR3 length equals 15 residues. The V end was cut by 2 bases, the J end by 0 bases, with 8 bases between. Germline loops: CDR1 MNHEY, CDR2 SVGAGI. CDR3 nucleotides: TGTGCCAGCAGTTACGCGGGGCCCTCCTACAATGAGCAGTTCTTC. It is translated as CASSYAGPSYNEQFF.

The J gene is TRBJ1-2, the V gene TRBV4-1, with a possible D match to TRBD1 (5 bases). The germline gives CDR1 MGHRA, CDR2 YSYEKL. Trimming took off 0 bases at V and 5 bases at J, with 13 bases between the two ends. The CDR3 runs to 15 residues. The CDR3 loop is CASSQDAGLGYGYTF. CDR3 nucleotides: TGCGCCAGCAGCCAAGACGCGGGACTTGGTTATGGCTACACCTTC.

This chain connects TRBV5-8 to TRBJ1-1; the match to TRBD1 covers 7 bases. Germline CDR1 SGHTS, CDR2 YDEGEE. The trim removed 3 bases at V and 3 bases at J, leaving 8 bases unmatched. The CDR3 sequence is 15 residues long. The CDR3 loop is CASSYSDRLDTEAFF. CDR3 bases: TGTGCCAGCAGCTATTCGGACAGGCTTGACACTGAAGCTTTCTTT. Full variable domain (outside the CDR3, taken from reference TRBV5-8 and TRBJ1-1): EAGVTQSPTHLIKTRGQQATLRCSPISGHTSVYWYQQALGLGLQFLLWYDEGEERNRGNFPPRFSGRQFPNYSSELNVNALELEDSALYLCASSYSDRLDTEAFFGQGTRLTVV.

V is TRBV27 and J is TRBJ1-2, with 9 bases aligning to TRBD1. V trimming: 4 bases; J trimming: 6 bases; junction bases outside the gene matches: 12. The CDR3 loop spans 16 amino acids. The germline CDR1 and CDR2 sequences are MNHEY and SMNVEV (reference sequence). The CDR3 sequence is CASSWTGDPLRNGYTF. In nucleotides, the CDR3 is TGTGCCAGCAGTTGGACAGGGGACCCCCTAAGGAATGGCTACACCTTC.

V and J are TRBV19 and TRBJ2-7, with a weak D call TRBD2 (6 bases). Germline-derived CDR1 and CDR2 are LNHDA and SQIVND (reference sequence). The CDR3 is 15 residues long. Trimming removed 5 bases at V and 2 bases at J, with 16 bases between. CDR3: CASSSRGRRPYEQYF. As DNA, the CDR3 is TGTGCCAGTAGTTCCCGGGGGAGGCGCCCCTACGAGCAGTACTTC.

This sequence joins TRBV6-5 and TRBJ1-2; D is ambiguous. CDR3 length: 13 amino acids. Trimming pared 7 bases from V and 4 bases from J, leaving 13 bases between. Germline-derived CDR1 and CDR2 are MNHEY and SVGAGI. CDR3 region: CASTLNVLYGYTF. CDR3 bases: TGTGCCAGCACCCTGAACGTACTCTATGGCTACACCTTC.

V gene TRBV3-1 (or the pseudogene TRBV3-2) combines with J gene TRBJ1-1; no clear D gene. Germline values: CDR1 LGHDT, CDR2 YNNKEL (reference sequence). This CDR3 is built from 15 residues. Deletions cut 1 base from V and 2 bases from J, with 11 bases between. DNA for the CDR3: TGTGCCAGCAGCCAAGGGCATGGAGTTAACACTGAAGCTTTCTTT. Translating gives CASSQGHGVNTEAFF.

The V gene is TRBV4-3, the J gene TRBJ1-2; the D gene is possibly TRBD1 (6 bases). This CDR3 comprises 14 residues. Trimming shortened V by 3 bases and J by 4 bases, and 12 bases separated the two germline ends. In germline, CDR1 is LGHNA, CDR2 YSLEER. CDR3 nucleotide sequence: TGCGCCAGCAGCCAGGCCCTGACAGGCTATGGCTACACCTTC. Its translation is CASSQALTGYGYTF.

This clone was seen once. This chain links TRBV18 with TRBJ1-2; no clear D gene. The V end lost 2 bases, the J end lost 0 bases, and 10 bases lay between the germline ends. This CDR3 is 15 amino acids long. CDR1 and CDR2 (germline): KGHSH, LQKENI. The CDR3 bases are TGTGCCAGCTCACCATCCCCTGGGCCTAACTATGGCTACACCTTC. This gives the protein CASSPSPGPNYGYTF.

The table lists this clone with a few counts. This chain connects TRBV5-1 to TRBJ2-3; 12 bases align to TRBD2. Germline CDR1 reads SGHRS; CDR2 reads YFSETQ. CDR3 length: 17 amino acids. With V trimmed by 3 bases and J by 6 bases, 11 bases remained unmatched. The CDR3 DNA sequence: TGCGCCAGCAGCTACCGGTGGACTAGCGGGGAGGCGGATACGCAGTATTTT. Translating gives CASSYRWTSGEADTQYF. Full variable domain (rest looked up from reference TRBV5-1 and TRBJ2-3): KAGVTQTPRYLIKTRGQQVTLSCSPISGHRSVSWYQQTPGQGLQFLFEYFSETQRNKGNFPGRFSGRQFSNSRSEMNVSTLELGDSALYLCASSYRWTSGEADTQYFGPGTRLTVL.

The V gene is TRBV6-5, the J gene TRBJ1-6; D call uncertain. V lost 2 bases and J 5 bases, leaving 4 bases between the germline ends. Per germline, CDR1 MNHEY and CDR2 SVGAGI. The length of the CDR3 is 13 residues. The CDR3 DNA reads as TGTGCCAGCAGTTACGTCGATAATTCACCCCTCCACTTT. As protein: CASSYVDNSPLHF.

The CDR3 nucleotides read TGTGCCACCAGTGATGTGGACAGATATGGGACAGATACGCAGTATTTT. Residues: CATSDVDRYGTDTQYF. V gene TRBV24-1 combines with J gene TRBJ2-3, with D possibly TRBD1 on 6 matching bases. Germline CDR1 KGHDR, CDR2 SFDVKD. The length of the CDR3 is 16 residues. The V end was cut by 3 bases, the J end by 3 bases, with 15 bases between.

This rearrangement joins TRBV11-2 to TRBJ2-3, with 12 bases lining up with TRBD2. The CDR3 totals 17 residues. Trimming removed 0 bases from V and 7 bases from J; junction bases left unmatched: 8. CDR1 and CDR2 from the germline V gene are SGHAT and FQNNGV. The CDR3 DNA is TGTGCCAGCAGCTTAGAGCTGACTAGCGGGAGCCTATATACGCAGTATTTT. This encodes CASSLELTSGSLYTQYF.

The chain links TRBV29-1 to TRBJ2-7, with 7 bases that match TRBD1. The CDR3 runs to 13 residues. The ends lost 7 bases at V and 2 bases at J; junction bases unmatched: 8. The germline V gene encodes CDR1 SQVTM and CDR2 ANQGSEA. The CDR3 sequence is CSARGQLTYEQYF. In DNA form, the CDR3 reads TGCAGCGCCCGGGGACAGTTAACCTACGAGCAGTACTTC.

The gene calls are TRBV14 and TRBJ1-1, with 8 positions matching TRBD1. The germline V gene has CDR1 SGHDN and CDR2 FVKESK. The CDR3 extends over 14 amino acids. The V gene end was trimmed by 4 bases and the J gene end by 4 bases; junction bases not matched to a gene: 5. The CDR3 is CASSLTGAPTEAFF. The CDR3 nucleotides read TGTGCCAGCAGCCTGACAGGGGCGCCCACTGAAGCTTTCTTT.

This rearrangement joins TRBV19 to TRBJ1-5, with TRBD1 as a possible D gene (5 bases). This CDR3 is built from 14 residues. Germline lookup yields CDR1 LNHDA and CDR2 SQIVND (reference sequence). The V end was cut by 3 bases, the J end by 8 bases, with 14 bases between. The CDR3 DNA sequence: TGTGCCAGTAGTATCTTGGGGGGAGAGAAGCCCCAGCATTTT. This gives the protein CASSILGGEKPQHF.

This rearrangement joins TRBV6-5 to TRBJ1-4; 8 bases are a match to TRBD1. CDR1 is MNHEY, CDR2 SVGAGI, per germline. After removal of 7 bases from V and 7 bases from J, the junction contained 8 bases not matched to a gene. The CDR3 has 14 residues. CDR3 coding DNA: TGTGCCAGCATACACAGGGGGTGGTCTGAAAAACTGTTTTTT. Translation gives CASIHRGWSEKLFF.

The chain combines TRBV5-4 with TRBJ1-2; possible D gene TRBD1, 5 bases. Deletions cut 10 bases from V and 4 bases from J, with 17 bases between. The CDR3 has 13 amino acids. The germline gives CDR1 SGHNT, CDR2 YYREEE (reference sequence). The CDR3 is CAQHREGTYGYTF. CDR3 nucleotides: TGTGCCCAGCATAGGGAGGGGACCTATGGCTACACCTTC.